This TCR beta chain was profiled in a study of T cell responses to AZD1222 COVID-19 vaccine. General study results and limits: Distributed over spike, vaccine-associated CD4 TCRs predominated at 160-218 and 743-854. No day 14 peak samples; only post-peak repertoires were characterized. The study identified only six AZD1222 recipients as seropositive at baseline. In a largely white British group with more females than males, clonal diversity was possibly underestimated.

Only in-frame clones appear in the TCRdb table, and some are missing; sequencing was by immunoSEQ multiplex PCR. The table lists 80,000 or so clones, 80% to 95% of them singletons. Of note for this clone: The antigen is undetermined.

The CDR3 covers 13 residues. V dropped 8 bases and J dropped 7; count of bases not matched to a gene: 7. V and J are TRBV12-3 or TRBV12-4 and TRBJ1-4; 7 positions agree with TRBD1. This clonotype was sampled from an adult who received the AZD1222 COVID-19 vaccine. This material consisted of peripheral blood, taken 28 days after the second AZD1222 dose. In nucleotides, the CDR3 is TGTGCCAGCGGATCTCGACAGGGTGAAAAACTGTTTTTT. It codes for CASGSRQGEKLFF.